A single T cell receptor (beta chain) is shown here with its context. The data were obtained in a study of blood T cell repertoires in COVID-19. Study as a whole: COVID-19 samples from acute and convalescent phases originated in the United States, Italy and Spain.

Source study methods: Counts of nucleated cells, estimated from reference gene primer amplification, were obtained. Sequencing used immunoSEQ multiplex PCR; TCRdb keeps in-frame clones, though not all of them. That table is the source of V, J and clone size, and D and trimming were worked out from the DNA. The data hold roughly 350,000 clones, with about 90% observed a single time. Germline lookup yields CDR1 LGHNA and CDR2 YSLEER. The CDR3 consists of 15 residues. Trimming pared 0 bases from V and 2 bases from J, leaving 5 bases between. This clonotype originated in a woman aged 18-35 years who had recovered from COVID-19. Specimen: peripheral blood. The chain uses TRBV4-3 and TRBJ1-6; D ambiguous. The CDR3 DNA reads TGCGCCAGCAGCCAAGATCGGGCCTATAATTCACCCCTCCACTTT. Protein sequence: CASSQDRAYNSPLHF.